Listed below are T cell receptor beta chains from one sample, sequenced in a study of beta chain features in type 1 diabetes. Generated by immunoSEQ multiplex PCR, the TCRdb table keeps only in-frame clones and is missing some. The data show around 360,000 clones, around 12% seen once. The sequenced sample was naive CD4+ T cells from blood. These receptors were collected from a woman younger than 35 with type 1 diabetes. The CDR3 runs from the conserved cysteine through the conserved F or W. D genes are given only for firm matches. The size of a clone is reported for some rows only, either as once, few or many, or as a class for expanded clones.

size	D	V	J	DNA	CDR3
.	TRBD1	TRBV10-3	TRBJ1-2	TGTGCCATCAGGGGACAGGGAGGAGATGGCTACACCTTC	CAIRGQGGDGYTF
few	TRBD2	TRBV4-3	TRBJ2-7	TGCGCCAGCAGCCAAGATACTAGCGGGGCCTTCTACGAGCAGTACTTC	CASSQDTSGAFYEQYF
.	.	TRBV5-1	TRBJ1-1	TGCGCCAGCAGCTCGGGAGAGAACACTGAAGCTTTCTTT	CASSSGENTEAFF
.	TRBD1	TRBV7-8	TRBJ2-7	TGTGCCAGCAGCTCCGTAGCCGGGACAGGGAACTACGAGCAGTACTTC	CASSSVAGTGNYEQYF
.	TRBD1	TRBV14	TRBJ2-7	TGTGCCAGCAGCCACGCGGGACAGGACTACGAGCAGTACTTC	CASSHAGQDYEQYF
.	TRBD1	TRBV28	TRBJ2-5	TGTGCCAGCAGTTCGGCCGGGACAGTAGAGACCCAGTACTTC	CASSSAGTVETQYF
few	TRBD2	TRBV5-1	TRBJ2-1	TGCGCCAGCAGCTTCGGGGGGTACAATGAGCAGTTCTTC	CASSFGGYNEQFF
few	.	TRBV25-1	TRBJ1-2	TGTGCCAGCAGTGGAGCCGGGACTGATTATGGCTACACCTTC	CASSGAGTDYGYTF
.	.	TRBV7-2	TRBJ2-1	TGTGCCAGCAGCCGAATAGCCTCCGGGTACAATGAGCAGTTCTTC	CASSRIASGYNEQFF
.	TRBD1	TRBV7-9	TRBJ1-1	TGTGCCAGCAGCTTCCGGGACAGGGGATCTGAAGCTTTCTTT	CASSFRDRGSEAFF
few	.	TRBV4-3	TRBJ2-5	TGCGCCAGCAGCCCAAAACGTGGCAGCCAAGAGACCCAGTACTTC	CASSPKRGSQETQYF
.	TRBD2	TRBV9	TRBJ2-1	TGTGCCAGCAGCGTAATCAGCGGGGGGGGTGAGCAGTTCTTC	CASSVISGGGEQFF
.	.	TRBV27	TRBJ1-2	TGTGCCAGCAGTTTATTACCGGACTATGGCTACACCTTC	CASSLLPDYGYTF
few	TRBD1	TRBV15	TRBJ2-7	TGTGCCACCCAACAGGGGGACAGGGATACCTACGAGCAGTACTTC	CATQQGDRDTYEQYF
few	TRBD1	TRBV7-2	TRBJ1-5	TGTGCCAGCAGCCGGACAGGGACCGGGAATCAGCCCCAGCATTTT	CASSRTGTGNQPQHF
.	.	TRBV6-5	TRBJ2-6	TGTGCCAGCAGTTACTCGGACTACTCTGGGGCCAACGTCCTGACTTTC	CASSYSDYSGANVLTF
few	.	TRBV14	TRBJ2-1	TGTGCCAGCAGCCAAGTGTGGCAGGGCGGTGAGCAGTTCTTC	CASSQVWQGGEQFF
few	TRBD2	TRBV7-2	TRBJ2-5	TGTGCCAGCAGCTATACGGGGGGTCCACAAGAGACCCAGTACTTC	CASSYTGGPQETQYF
few	TRBD1	TRBV27	TRBJ2-7	TGTGCCAGCGCCCGGGGACAGGGGGCGAGGAACGAGCAGTACTTC	CASARGQGARNEQYF
.	.	TRBV5-1	TRBJ2-7	TGCGCCAGCAGCCACCACGGACTGGAGGAGCAGTACTTC	CASSHHGLEEQYF
few	TRBD2	TRBV7-2	TRBJ2-5	TGTGCCAGCAGCTTAACGGGGGGGCGGGAGACCCAGTACTTC	CASSLTGGRETQYF
few	.	TRBV25-1	TRBJ2-7	TGTGCCAGTAGGTGGGGCCACGAGCAGTACTTC	CASRWGHEQYF
few	.	TRBV5-4	TRBJ1-1	TGTGCCAGCAGCCCTCAGGGGACTGAAGCTTTCTTT	CASSPQGTEAFF
few	.	TRBV5-1	TRBJ1-2	TGCGCCAGCAGCCTTGACAGGACCATTGGCTACACCTTC	CASSLDRTIGYTF
few	.	TRBV5-1	TRBJ1-2	TGCGCCAGCAGCTTGGAAGGAGACTATGGCTACACCTTC	CASSLEGDYGYTF
few	.	TRBV19	TRBJ2-6	TGTGCCAGTAGTATAGGACGCGCGGACTCTGGGGCCAACGTCCTGACTTTC	CASSIGRADSGANVLTF
few	TRBD1	TRBV2	TRBJ2-7	TGTGCCAGCTGGGGACAGTTCGGAACCTACGAGCAGTACTTC	CASWGQFGTYEQYF
.	.	TRBV5-4	TRBJ2-6	TGTGCCAGCAGCTATGGCCAGAACTCTGGGGCCAACGTCCTGACTTTC	CASSYGQNSGANVLTF
.	.	TRBV30	TRBJ2-5	TGTGCCTGGAGGCTCCCGGGGTACGGGAGAGAGACCCAGTACTTC	CAWRLPGYGRETQYF
.	TRBD2	TRBV11-2	TRBJ2-1	TGTGCCAGCAGCTTAGATCTAGCGGGAGGGCCTCAGACAGTCAATGAGCAGTTCTTC	CASSLDLAGGPQTVNEQFF
few	TRBD1	TRBV4-3	TRBJ2-1	TGCGCCAGCAGCCAAGGGACAGGGATCGATGAGCAGTTCTTC	CASSQGTGIDEQFF
few	.	TRBV30	TRBJ2-1	TGTGCCGGGCCTCCCGGAGGGGGGGTTGGCAATGAGCAGTTCTTC	CAGPPGGGVGNEQFF
few	.	TRBV5-4	TRBJ2-2	TGTGCCAGCAGCAAGATGGGGGCTACAAACACCGGGGAGCTGTTTTTT	CASSKMGATNTGELFF
.	TRBD1	TRBV28	TRBJ2-7	TGTGCCAGCAGTCGCACAGGGGTCGCCCACGAGCAGTACTTC	CASSRTGVAHEQYF
.	.	TRBV29-1	TRBJ2-7	TGCAGCGTTGGCAGGGGATACGAGCAGTACTTC	CSVGRGYEQYF
.	.	TRBV19	TRBJ1-5	TGTGCCAGTGGCGACACCCCAGGCCAAAATCAGCCCCAGCATTTT	CASGDTPGQNQPQHF
.	.	TRBV27	TRBJ1-6	TGTGCCAGCAGTTTATCGATAGGGGATTCACCCCTCCACTTT	CASSLSIGDSPLHF
few	.	TRBV4-3	TRBJ1-4	TGCGCCAGCAGCCAAGATGCAGCGGGCAATGAAAAACTGTTTTTT	CASSQDAAGNEKLFF
few	TRBD2	TRBV7-8	TRBJ2-5	TGTGCCAGCAGCTTAGCTAGCGGGAGCCAAGAGACCCAGTACTTC	CASSLASGSQETQYF
.	.	TRBV10-3	TRBJ2-5	TGTGCCTCCAGAACGGCAGGGGGGAAAGAGACCCAGTACTTC	CASRTAGGKETQYF
.	.	TRBV15	TRBJ2-3	TGTGCCACCAGCAGAGCGGGATATACGCAGTATTTT	CATSRAGYTQYF
.	TRBD1	TRBV5-1	TRBJ2-1	TGCGCCAGCAGCTCGACCGGGACAGAGTACAATGAGCAGTTCTTC	CASSSTGTEYNEQFF
.	.	TRBV9	TRBJ2-3	TGTGCCAGCAGCGTAGACGGGGGAATTATAACGCAGTATTTT	CASSVDGGIITQYF
.	.	TRBV7-2	TRBJ1-5	TGTGCCAGCAGCTTATTGGGCGGGGAGCGGCCCCAGCATTTT	CASSLLGGERPQHF
.	TRBD1	TRBV29-1	TRBJ2-7	TGCAGCGTTAGTCGATCGGGACAGGGGTGGGACGAGCAGTACTTC	CSVSRSGQGWDEQYF
few	.	TRBV6-4	TRBJ2-3	TGTGCCAGCAGTGTTACATCTAGCACAGATACGCAGTATTTT	CASSVTSSTDTQYF
.	TRBD1	TRBV4-3	TRBJ1-4	TGCGCCAGCAGCCAAGAGGGGACAGGGTATGAAAAACTGTTTTTT	CASSQEGTGYEKLFF
.	TRBD2	TRBV4-2	TRBJ2-2	TGTGCCAGCAGCCAAGTTGTCCTGGTTATAGCGGGGAACACCGGGGAGCTGTTTTTT	CASSQVVLVIAGNTGELFF
.	TRBD1	TRBV6-5	TRBJ1-2	TGTGCCAGCAGTTGGCTCGAGACAGGGGGCTTCTATGGCTACACCTTC	CASSWLETGGFYGYTF
.	TRBD1	TRBV4-2	TRBJ2-7	TGTGCCAGCGGGGAGGGACAGGGACCATCCTACGAGCAGTACTTC	CASGEGQGPSYEQYF
.	TRBD2	TRBV7-2	TRBJ2-7	TGTGCCGCCTCCCCAACGGGAGGCGACACTTACGAGCAGTACTTC	CAASPTGGDTYEQYF
few	.	TRBV7-6	TRBJ2-7	TGTGCCAGCAGCTTAGGTCAGGGACTTCTCGGCGAGCAGTACTTC	CASSLGQGLLGEQYF
.	.	TRBV29-1	TRBJ1-5	TGCAGCGTGGCGCGGGGGCTTAATCAGCCCCAGCATTTT	CSVARGLNQPQHF